This is a list of T cell receptor beta chains from one sample in a study of cytotoxic CD8 clonotypes in ibrutinib-treated CLL. Using immunoSEQ multiplex PCR, the repertoire was profiled, and TCRdb retains in-frame clones only, with some absent. This sample has 57,000 or so clones; approximately 54% occur once, and the top ten carry 20% to 30%. Sequenced material: PBMCs, taken at disease progression, from a patient treated with ibrutinib. These receptors were obtained from a human donor with chronic lymphocytic leukemia. CDR3s include the opening cysteine and the closing phenylalanine or tryptophan. The order of the fields is CDR3 length, V gene, clone size, J gene, D gene, CDR3 protein, CDR3 DNA. D genes are given only for firm matches. Part of the rows lack a size; the others show once, few, many or a class for expanded clones.

16,TRBV9,-,TRBJ2-7,TRBD2,CASSSTKTSSPHEQYF,TGTGCCAGCAGCTCCACAAAGACTAGCTCCCCCCACGAGCAGTACTTC
14,TRBV30,few,TRBJ2-7,TRBD2,CAWSVGTSDYEQYF,TGTGCCTGGAGTGTTGGGACTAGCGACTACGAGCAGTACTTC
16,TRBV6-5,-,TRBJ2-7,-,CASSYSRVRGSYEQYF,TGTGCCAGCAGTTACTCGAGAGTCAGGGGCTCCTACGAGCAGTACTTC
14,TRBV19,-,TRBJ2-7,TRBD1,CASSRDRGLYEQYF,TGTGCCAGTAGTAGGGACAGGGGGCTGTACGAGCAGTACTTC
18,TRBV15,-,TRBJ2-7,-,CATSRVDGWAGSSYEQYF,TGTGCCACCAGCAGAGTGGATGGGTGGGCAGGAAGTTCCTACGAGCAGTACTTC
14,TRBV5-1,-,TRBJ2-2,-,CASSPGGTSGELFF,TGCGCCAGCAGCCCGGGCGGCACGTCCGGGGAGCTGTTTTTT
15,TRBV18,many,TRBJ2-1,TRBD2,CASSPPSSGGNEQFF,TGTGCCAGCTCACCACCGAGTAGCGGGGGAAATGAGCAGTTCTTC
15,TRBV4-2,many,TRBJ1-2,-,CASSQERTVNYGYTF,TGTGCCAGCAGCCAGGAACGGACAGTTAACTATGGCTACACCTTC
15,TRBV5-1,-,TRBJ2-1,-,CASSEGESSYNEQFF,TGCGCCAGCTCCGAGGGGGAGAGCTCCTACAATGAGCAGTTCTTC
14,TRBV14,-,TRBJ2-5,TRBD2,CASSQAGGPETQYF,TGTGCCAGCAGCCAAGCGGGGGGGCCGGAGACCCAGTACTTC
13,TRBV5-6,-,TRBJ1-1,-,CASSLGRTTEAFF,TGTGCCAGCAGCTTGGGCAGAACCACTGAAGCTTTCTTT
15,TRBV27,-,TRBJ2-7,-,CASSLSTGVGYEQYF,TGTGCCAGCAGTTTATCGACGGGGGTAGGCTACGAGCAGTACTTC
17,TRBV30,-,TRBJ1-6,-,CAWMGGEGTYLNSPLHF,TGTGCCTGGATGGGGGGCGAGGGAACTTATTTAAATTCACCCCTCCACTTT
14,TRBV18,few,TRBJ1-4,TRBD1,CASSRTGTNEKLFF,TGTGCCAGCTCACGGACAGGAACTAATGAAAAACTGTTTTTT
15,TRBV5-1,-,TRBJ1-5,-,CASSAGTGEGQPQHF,TGCGCCAGCAGCGCCGGGACGGGTGAGGGTCAGCCCCAGCATTTT
15,TRBV7-3,-,TRBJ2-7,-,CASSSTRDRGHEQYF,TGTGCCAGCAGCTCCACGCGGGACAGAGGCCACGAGCAGTACTTC
15,TRBV5-6,few,TRBJ2-1,-,CASSLPGQKYNEQFF,TGTGCCAGCAGCTTACCGGGACAAAAGTACAATGAGCAGTTCTTC
16,TRBV7-2,-,TRBJ2-7,TRBD1,CASSLGPRSTGSEQYF,TGTGCCAGCAGCTTAGGACCCAGATCGACAGGGTCCGAGCAGTACTTC
13,TRBV28,-,TRBJ1-6,-,CASFGQGNSPLHF,TGTGCCAGCTTTGGGCAGGGGAATTCACCCCTCCACTTT
15,TRBV5-1,-,TRBJ1-3,TRBD1,CASSEQGHSGNTIYF,TGCGCCAGCAGCGAACAGGGGCACTCTGGAAACACCATATATTTT
16,TRBV7-6,few,TRBJ2-7,TRBD2,CASSSGLAGPSYEQYF,TGTGCCAGCAGCTCGGGACTAGCGGGACCCTCCTACGAGCAGTACTTC
14,TRBV15,few,TRBJ1-5,TRBD1,CATARDRVDQPQHF,TGTGCCACCGCGCGGGACAGGGTCGATCAGCCCCAGCATTTT
12,TRBV4-1,-,TRBJ1-1,-,CASSPLGGSAFF,TGCGCCAGCAGCCCATTGGGAGGTTCAGCTTTCTTT
11,TRBV30,-,TRBJ1-4,TRBD1,CAWSTGTGKFF,TGTGCCTGGAGTACCGGGACAGGGAAGTTTTTT
15,TRBV30,-,TRBJ2-2,TRBD1,CAWSPGTGGGGELFF,TGTGCCTGGAGTCCCGGGACAGGGGGAGGCGGGGAGCTGTTTTTT
12,TRBV28,few,TRBJ2-7,TRBD1,CASSYRGNEQYF,TGTGCCAGCAGTTACAGGGGCAACGAGCAGTACTTC
14,TRBV4-3,-,TRBJ1-2,-,CASSPGDPNYGYTF,TGCGCCAGCAGCCCCGGCGACCCTAACTATGGCTACACCTTC
14,TRBV5-1,-,TRBJ2-1,TRBD1,CASSSGQGEGEQFF,TGCGCCAGCAGCTCGGGACAGGGGGAAGGTGAGCAGTTCTTC
14,TRBV10-3,-,TRBJ1-6,-,CAVGGEYDNSPLHF,TGTGCCGTGGGCGGGGAGTACGATAATTCACCCCTCCACTTT